Shown below are 32 T cell receptor beta chains from a single sample sequenced in a study of long-term antiretroviral therapy in people with HIV. Run at survey level, the immunoSEQ assay was version v3.0. Profiled with immunoSEQ multiplex PCR; TCRdb holds only in-frame clones, not every one. Of 20,000 to 25,000 clones in the sample, 70% to 85% were seen once. The material was unsorted PBMCs, obtained 0.1 years before starting antiretroviral therapy. These receptors were collected from a man younger than 35 with HIV.

The chain employs TRBV6-6 and TRBJ2-7, with 9 bases that match TRBD1. The CDR3 contains 14 residues. Germline V gene lookup returns CDR1 MNHNY and CDR2 SVGAGI (reference sequence). The V gene end was trimmed by 6 bases and the J gene end by 4 bases; junction bases not matched to a gene: 7. The CDR3 here is CASREGQGKYEQYF. CDR3 coding DNA: TGTGCCAGCAGGGAAGGACAGGGGAAATACGAGCAGTACTTC.

The chain has TRBV10-3 and TRBJ2-7, with 11 bases identical to TRBD1. The trim removed 4 bases at V and 5 bases at J, leaving 4 bases unmatched. Germline V CDR1 and CDR2: ENHRY, SYGVKD. The CDR3 extends over 14 amino acids. This CDR3 is CAISGGQGDDEQYF. Here the CDR3 DNA reads TGTGCCATCAGTGGGGGACAGGGGGACGACGAGCAGTACTTC.

The chain employs TRBV9 and TRBJ1-4, with a possible D match to TRBD1 (5 bases). The germline V gene encodes CDR1 SGDLS and CDR2 YYNGEE. The CDR3 sequence is 17 residues long. The V end lost 2 bases, the J end lost 5 bases, and 19 bases lay between the germline ends. The CDR3 nucleotides read TGTGCCAGCAGCGTGGGTTTAGGGACGGGGAAAAATGAAAAACTGTTTTTT. Translated: CASSVGLGTGKNEKLFF. The full variable domain, with the rest looked up from reference TRBV9 and TRBJ1-4, is DSGVTQTPKHLITATGQRVTLRCSPRSGDLSVYWYQQSLDQGLQFLIQYYNGEERAKGNILERFSAQQFPDLHSELNLSSLELGDSALYFCASSVGLGTGKNEKLFFGSGTQLSVL.

V gene TRBV9 combines with J gene TRBJ2-2, with 8 bases that match TRBD2. The CDR3 totals 17 residues. V shed 2 bases and J 1 base; nucleotides not matched to a gene: 7. Germline CDR1 is SGDLS and CDR2 is YYNGEE. The CDR3 DNA reads as TGTGCCAGCAGCGTTTTTTCGGGGGGGTTGAACACCGGGGAGCTGTTTTTT. It specifies CASSVFSGGLNTGELFF.

This sequence joins TRBV27 and TRBJ2-2; TRBD2 matches at 7 bases. V shed 3 bases, J shed 7 bases, and the junction held 8 bases outside the gene matches. The CDR3 extends over 15 amino acids. In germline, CDR1 is MNHEY, CDR2 SMNVEV (reference sequence). The CDR3 loop is CASSFRAGAGGELFF. Written as DNA, the CDR3 is TGTGCCAGCAGTTTCAGGGCGGGAGCGGGCGGGGAGCTGTTTTTT.

Here the CDR3 DNA reads TGTGCCAGCAGCCAACCAACTAGCTACCAAGAGACCCAGTACTTC. Amino acids: CASSQPTSYQETQYF. The chain carries TRBV7-2 and TRBJ2-5, with a tentative D call TRBD2 (6 bases). Germline V gene sequence: CDR1 SGHTA, CDR2 FQGNSA. The CDR3 has 15 amino acids. V was pared by 5 bases and J by 0 bases, with 13 bases between.

V is TRBV30 and J is TRBJ2-3; no clear D. The CDR3 has 13 amino acids. Germline lookup yields CDR1 GTSNPN and CDR2 SVGIG (reference sequence). Trimming took off 0 bases at V and 6 bases at J, with 10 bases between the two ends. In nucleotides, the CDR3 is TGTGCCTGGAGTGTCAGACGGGCTGATACGCAGTATTTT. It specifies CAWSVRRADTQYF. The whole variable domain, filled in from reference TRBV30 and TRBJ2-3, reads SQTIHQWPATLVQPVGSPLSLECTVEGTSNPNLYWYRQAAGRGLQLLFYSVGIGQISSEVPQNLSASRPQDRQFILSSKKLLLSDSGFYLCAWSVRRADTQYFGPGTRLTVL.

The chain recombines TRBV7-9 with TRBJ1-3; no definite D call. V was pared by 6 bases and J by 3 bases, with 12 bases between. Looked up from germline, CDR1 is SEHNR and CDR2 is FQNEAQ (reference sequence). The CDR3 is 14 residues long. The CDR3 DNA follows: TGTGCCAGCAGATTCGCTGAAGGTGGAAACACCATATATTTT. It codes for CASRFAEGGNTIYF.

CDR3 DNA: TGTGCCATCGCCGGGACTAGCGGGATCCCCCACGAGCAGTACTTC. Protein sequence: CAIAGTSGIPHEQYF. The chain recombines TRBV10-3 with TRBJ2-7; 13 nucleotides match TRBD2. The CDR3 covers 15 residues. The V gene end was trimmed by 8 bases and the J gene end by 5 bases; junction bases not matched to a gene: 9. Per the germline V gene, CDR1 is ENHRY and CDR2 is SYGVKD.

The chain uses TRBV6-6 and TRBJ2-2, with D possibly matching TRBD2 (6 bases). Per germline, CDR1 MNHNY and CDR2 SVGAGI (reference sequence). The germline V and J ends were trimmed by 7 bases and 1 base, with 10 bases remaining between them. The CDR3 length is 14 residues. DNA of the CDR3: TGTGCCAGCAAACTAGCAATGAACACCGGGGAGCTGTTTTTT. Amino acid sequence: CASKLAMNTGELFF.

The chain joins TRBV27 to TRBJ2-7; TRBD2 agrees at 11 bases. J gave up 3 bases and V 4 bases, and 8 bases lay outside the gene matches. CDR3 size: 16 residues. Germline loops: CDR1 MNHEY, CDR2 SMNVEV (reference sequence). The CDR3 nucleotides are TGTGCCAGCAGTTCTCTGACTAGCGGGGTCCTCTACGAGCAGTACTTC. Protein: CASSSLTSGVLYEQYF.

The CDR3 here is CSVDLQGQTGELFF. The CDR3, as DNA: TGCAGCGTTGATTTGCAGGGACAAACCGGGGAGCTGTTTTTT. The V and J genes are TRBV29-1 and TRBJ2-2, with D possibly TRBD1 on 6 matching bases. The CDR3 totals 14 residues. The V and J ends lost 3 bases and 5 bases respectively, with 13 bases between them. CDR1 is SQVTM and CDR2 is ANQGSEA in the germline V gene.

The chain combines TRBV7-9 with TRBJ2-5; D is ambiguous. V lost 5 bases, J lost 2 bases, and 18 bases lay in between. This CDR3 contains 16 residues. In germline, CDR1 is SEHNR, CDR2 FQNEAQ (reference sequence). CDR3 in DNA: TGTGCCAGCAGCCAGAGCATTATGCTAGTTCAAGAGACCCAGTACTTC. Translating gives CASSQSIMLVQETQYF.

The chain joins TRBV5-6 to TRBJ2-1; D may correspond to TRBD1 or TRBD2 (5 bases each). The CDR3 has 17 residues. Germline lookup yields CDR1 SGHDT and CDR2 YYEEEE. V shed 4 bases and J shed 8 bases, with 25 bases lying between them. CDR3 region: CASSLGTGSSLRHEQFF. The CDR3 DNA reads TGTGCCAGCAGCCTAGGGACCGGGTCTTCACTCCGGCATGAGCAGTTCTTC.

The rearrangement joins TRBV13 to TRBJ2-3; 16 bases align to TRBD2. The CDR3 sequence is 18 residues long. V gave up 1 base and J gave up 6 bases; unmatched junction bases: 7. The germline V gene encodes CDR1 PRHDT and CDR2 FYEKMQ (reference sequence). CDR3 nucleotides: TGTGCCAGCAGCTTAGAGGGACTAGCGGGAGGGGATCTTGATACGCAGTATTTT. This codes for CASSLEGLAGGDLDTQYF.

J is TRBJ1-5 and V is TRBV5-8, with TRBD1 as a possible D gene (5 bases). Germline assignment: CDR1 SGHTS and CDR2 YDEGEE. The CDR3 covers 15 residues. The V gene lost 5 bases and the J gene lost 1 base, with 13 bases spanning the gap. The CDR3 DNA is TGTGCCAGCAGTACCCGACAGTTCAGCAATCAGCCCCAGCATTTT. Its protein product is CASSTRQFSNQPQHF.

The chain employs TRBV5-4 and TRBJ2-3, with D hard to call. Looked up from germline, CDR1 is SGHNT and CDR2 is YYREEE (reference sequence). V dropped 1 base and J dropped 0 bases, with 12 bases sitting between them. This CDR3 has 16 residues. CDR3 coding DNA: TGTGCCAGCAGCTTGTTAAGCGCCTCTAGCACAGATACGCAGTATTTT. This codes for CASSLLSASSTDTQYF.

The gene calls are TRBV10-3 and TRBJ1-2; 8 nucleotides match TRBD1. In germline, CDR1 is ENHRY, CDR2 SYGVKD. V was clipped by 10 bases and J by 2 bases; unmatched bases: 6. The CDR3 runs to 13 residues. For the CDR3, the DNA is TGTGCCACAAAGGACAGGGACAACTATGGCTACACCTTC. Its protein product is CATKDRDNYGYTF.

The genes are TRBV5-4 and TRBJ2-1; D might be TRBD1 or TRBD2, each matching 5 bases. The length of the CDR3 is 16 residues. The germline V gene encodes CDR1 SGHNT and CDR2 YYREEE (reference sequence). Between the trimmed V and J ends, which lost 4 bases and 4 bases, there was a span of 18 bases. DNA of the CDR3: TGTGCCAGCAGCGGAAGAGGGGCCTCTCCTTACAATGAGCAGTTCTTC. Translating it yields CASSGRGASPYNEQFF.

The V call is TRBV27, the J call TRBJ1-5; weak D call: TRBD1 (6 bases). CDR1 is MNHEY, CDR2 SMNVEV, per germline (reference sequence). The CDR3 has 16 residues. V lost 5 bases and J 6 bases, leaving 20 bases between the germline ends. This chain's CDR3 is CASSARKQGRGQPQHF. CDR3 DNA sequence: TGTGCCAGCAGTGCAAGAAAACAGGGAAGGGGTCAGCCCCAGCATTTT.

The CDR3 coding sequence is TGTGCCAGCAGCTTACACCGGGACGGGAGCTCCTATAATTCACCCCTCCACTTT. Its protein is CASSLHRDGSSYNSPLHF. V gene TRBV7-8 combines with J gene TRBJ1-6, with a tentative D call TRBD1 (5 bases). CDR3 length: 18 amino acids. V lost 2 bases, J lost 0 bases, and 14 bases lay in between. CDR1 and CDR2 (germline): SGHVS, FQNEAQ.

The chain uses TRBV7-8 and TRBJ2-7; TRBD1 matches at 10 bases. This CDR3 spans 14 amino acids. After removal of 5 bases from V and 7 bases from J, the junction contained 8 bases not matched to a gene. Germline-derived CDR1 and CDR2 are SGHVS and FQNEAQ. Written as DNA, the CDR3 is TGTGCCAGCAGCCGACTAGGGACAGGGGCTGAGCAGTACTTC. This gives the protein CASSRLGTGAEQYF.

The chain is built from TRBV4-2 and TRBJ2-5; D is possibly TRBD2 (7 bases). CDR1 is LGHNA, CDR2 YNFKEQ, per germline. This CDR3 spans 16 amino acids. V lost 5 bases and J lost 5, with 21 bases in between. The CDR3 reads CASSGGGGPQGETQYF. The DNA of the CDR3 is TGTGCCAGCAGCGGGGGAGGGGGTCCTCAAGGGGAGACCCAGTACTTC.

V gene TRBV7-9 combines with J gene TRBJ2-5; D gene ambiguous. Trimming removed 2 bases from V and 11 bases from J, with 15 bases in between. The germline V gene encodes CDR1 SEHNR and CDR2 FQNEAQ (reference sequence). The CDR3 runs 13 residues. The CDR3 loop reads CASSLPHGGPQYF. CDR3 DNA sequence: TGTGCCAGCAGCTTACCCCACGGCGGACCACAGTACTTC.

The genes are TRBV5-4 and TRBJ2-7, with 11 bases identical to TRBD2. Germline assignment: CDR1 SGHNT and CDR2 YYREEE (reference sequence). CDR3 length equals 15 residues. The ends lost 3 bases at V and 7 bases at J; junction bases unmatched: 9. The DNA for the CDR3 is TGTGCCAGCAGCTCACCGGGACTAGCGGACGGAGAGCAGTACTTC. Protein sequence: CASSSPGLADGEQYF.

This chain links TRBV2 with TRBJ1-2, with a tentative D call TRBD1 (6 bases). Germline loops: CDR1 SNHLY, CDR2 FYNNEI. This CDR3 is 15 amino acids long. V lost 4 bases to trimming and J lost 6 bases, with 18 bases between them. This chain's CDR3 is CASSAYREGMNGYTF. CDR3 coding DNA: TGTGCCAGCAGTGCGTACAGGGAGGGGATGAATGGCTACACCTTC.

The chain couples TRBV5-1 to TRBJ1-6; no clear D gene. The V end lost 0 bases, the J end lost 5 bases, and 6 bases lay between the germline ends. The germline gives CDR1 SGHRS, CDR2 YFSETQ. CDR3 length equals 14 residues. In DNA form, the CDR3 reads TGCGCCAGCAGCTTGGACCCTCATAATTCACCCCTCCACTTT. This sequence encodes CASSLDPHNSPLHF.

With respect to this clone: The sample carries other DNA sequences with the same CDR3. The J gene is TRBJ2-2, the V gene TRBV29-1; 7 positions match TRBD1. The CDR3 is made up of 13 amino acids. Germline CDR1 and CDR2: SQVTM and ANQGSEA. The ends lost 4 bases at V and 5 bases at J; junction bases unmatched: 4. The CDR3 reads CSVGTGDTGELFF. DNA for the CDR3: TGCAGCGTTGGAACAGGGGATACCGGGGAGCTGTTTTTT.

This chain uses TRBV18 with TRBJ2-3, with 7 nucleotides matching TRBD2. CDR3 length: 15 residues. Per the germline V gene, CDR1 is KGHSH and CDR2 is LQKENI. V lost 6 bases, J lost 2 bases, and 8 bases stayed unmatched. The CDR3 sequence is CASSRFTSDTDTQYF. In DNA, the CDR3 is TGTGCCAGCTCCCGATTTACTAGCGACACAGATACGCAGTATTTT.

This sequence joins TRBV28 and TRBJ1-1, with 7 bases aligning to TRBD1. V lost 4 bases to trimming and J lost 1 base; unmatched junction nucleotides: 6. Germline lookup yields CDR1 MDHEN and CDR2 SYDVKM. This CDR3 region has 15 residues. The CDR3 DNA reads TGTGCCAGCAGTTCGTCACGGACAGGGAACACTGAAGCTTTCTTT. Protein sequence: CASSSSRTGNTEAFF.

The V gene is TRBV14, the J gene TRBJ2-6; no reliable D call. The CDR3 extends over 17 amino acids. With 4 bases removed from V and 0 bases from J, the gap between germline ends came to 13 bases. Germline V gene lookup returns CDR1 SGHDN and CDR2 FVKESK. Here the CDR3 reads CASSRYPITSGANVLTF. In DNA form, the CDR3 reads TGTGCCAGCAGCCGGTATCCGATAACCTCTGGGGCCAACGTCCTGACTTTC.

The chain links TRBV4-1 to TRBJ1-2; no definite D call. Deletions cut 2 bases from V and 7 bases from J, with 14 bases between. CDR3 length: 14 amino acids. The germline V gene encodes CDR1 MGHRA and CDR2 YSYEKL. CDR3 sequence reads: CASSQIGFKAGYTF. CDR3 nucleotide sequence: TGCGCCAGCAGCCAAATCGGATTCAAGGCTGGCTACACCTTC.